Below, 11 T cell receptor beta chains from the same sample are listed, as sequenced in a study of cytomegalovirus exposure and HLA in healthy donors. The PCR employed 60 Vbeta primers together with 13 Jbeta primers. TCRdb's copy holds only in-frame clones and misses some; the assay was immunoSEQ multiplex PCR. The repertoire consists of about 150,000 clones, with 80% occurring once and the leading ten covering around 5.6%. Sequenced material: PBMCs. The receptor source for this set is a woman aged 40 to 50 in good health and CMV-seropositive.

The chain couples TRBV5-4 to TRBJ2-1; 9 bases align to TRBD1. The V gene's germline CDR1 is SGHNT and CDR2 YYREEE (reference sequence). The CDR3 totals 15 residues. The ends lost 2 bases at V and 4 bases at J; junction bases unmatched: 4. This CDR3 reads CASSFGQGTYNEQFF. The CDR3 nucleotides are TGTGCCAGCAGCTTCGGACAGGGGACTTACAATGAGCAGTTCTTC.

This chain joins TRBV27 and TRBJ1-2; possible D gene TRBD1, 5 bases. The V gene lost 2 bases and the J gene lost 5 bases, with 9 bases spanning the gap. The CDR3 has 13 residues. CDR1 and CDR2 from the germline V gene are MNHEY and SMNVEV (reference sequence). The CDR3 sequence is CASSLAGGYGYTF. Here the CDR3 DNA reads TGTGCCAGCAGTTTAGCCGGGGGGTATGGCTACACCTTC.

The rearrangement joins TRBV19 to TRBJ1-2; 7 bases align to TRBD1. J was trimmed by 4 bases and V by 11 bases; bases with no gene match: 10. CDR1 is LNHDA and CDR2 is SQIVND in the germline V gene (reference sequence). CDR3 length: 13 residues. CDR3 DNA sequence: TGTGCCTGCCGGGACAGCGATACCTATGGCTACACCTTC. It encodes CACRDSDTYGYTF.

The rearrangement links TRBV28 to TRBJ2-6, with D hard to call. The CDR3 runs to 15 residues. V lost 4 bases and J 0 bases, leaving 7 bases between the germline ends. Germline V gene data show CDR1 as MDHEN and CDR2 as SYDVKM. CDR3 amino acids: CASSSLSSGANVLTF. CDR3 coding DNA: TGTGCCAGCAGTTCACTGAGCTCTGGGGCCAACGTCCTGACTTTC.

The chain joins TRBV18 to TRBJ1-4; perhaps TRBD1 as D (6 bases). The length of the CDR3 is 12 residues. Germline V gene data show CDR1 as KGHSH and CDR2 as LQKENI. V dropped 8 bases and J dropped 7 bases, with 11 bases sitting between them. The CDR3 sequence is CASGQLGEKLFF. CDR3 bases: TGTGCCAGCGGACAGTTAGGTGAAAAACTGTTTTTT.

The chain combines TRBV6-5 with TRBJ2-1, with unresolved D. Germline loops: CDR1 MNHEY, CDR2 SVGAGI. Trimming took 2 bases from V and 0 from J, leaving 5 bases between them. CDR3 length: 14 amino acids. The DNA for the CDR3 is TGTGCCAGCAGTTACACGAGCTCCTACAATGAGCAGTTCTTC. The encoded protein is CASSYTSSYNEQFF.

This chain joins TRBV7-2 and TRBJ1-1; no clear D. The CDR3 sequence is 13 residues long. CDR1 is SGHTA, CDR2 FQGNSA, per germline. Trimming took off 2 bases at V and 4 bases at J, with 8 bases between the two ends. CDR3 region: CASSLTVSTEAFF. The CDR3 DNA sequence: TGTGCCAGCAGCTTAACTGTTTCCACTGAAGCTTTCTTT.

V gene TRBV7-9 combines with J gene TRBJ1-1, with 7 positions matching TRBD1. V trimming: 7 bases; J trimming: 4 bases; junction bases outside the gene matches: 3. This CDR3 comprises 12 residues. CDR1 SEHNR and CDR2 FQNEAQ come from the germline V gene (reference sequence). The DNA for the CDR3 is TGTGCCAGCAAATCAGGGGGCACTGAAGCTTTCTTT. Translated, it gives CASKSGGTEAFF.

The V gene is TRBV14, the J gene TRBJ1-4, with a weak D call TRBD1 (6 bases). V lost 2 bases and J lost 5, with 12 bases in between. Germline V gene lookup returns CDR1 SGHDN and CDR2 FVKESK. This CDR3 is built from 15 residues. The DNA of the CDR3 is TGTGCCAGCAGCCAATCGGGCAGGGGAAATGAAAAACTGTTTTTT. It specifies CASSQSGRGNEKLFF. Complete variable domain (other parts from reference TRBV14 and TRBJ1-4): EAGVTQFPSHSVIEKGQTVTLRCDPISGHDNLYWYRRVMGKEIKFLLHFVKESKQDESGMPNNRFLAERTGGTYSTLKVQPAELEDSGVYFCASSQSGRGNEKLFFGSGTQLSVL.

This sequence joins TRBV28 and TRBJ2-1, with 13 bases aligning to TRBD2. The CDR3 is 18 amino acids. Looked up from germline, CDR1 is MDHEN and CDR2 is SYDVKM. Trimming cost V 5 bases and J 8 bases; bases outside gene matches: 15. The CDR3 sequence: CASSRSPGLAGFSDEQFF. The CDR3 region has the DNA TGTGCCAGCAGTCGCTCGCCGGGACTAGCGGGATTTTCTGATGAGCAGTTCTTC.

V usage is TRBV9 and J usage is TRBJ2-5, with D perhaps matching TRBD1 (6 bases). V was trimmed by 0 bases and J by 3 bases, leaving 9 bases between them. CDR1 is SGDLS, CDR2 YYNGEE, per germline. CDR3 length: 14 amino acids. The CDR3 DNA is TGTGCCAGCAGCGTAGCCCCAGGGGAAGAGACCCAGTACTTC. This gives the protein CASSVAPGEETQYF.